This T cell receptor (beta chain) was recovered during a study of T cells after posttransplantation cyclophosphamide. Study-wide results and caveats: Tissue-infiltrating T cells from skin or gut overlapped little with blood T cells.

The data were produced by immunoSEQ multiplex PCR, yet TCRdb's version contains in-frame clones alone and is incomplete. The record shows over 35,000 clones for this sample, with no singletons present. The related graft donor's blood sample was taken on the day of bone marrow donation. Looked up from germline, CDR1 is SQVTM and CDR2 is ANQGSEA. V shed 7 bases and J 6 bases; nucleotides not matched to a gene: 24. CDR3 length equals 19 residues. This clone was seen a handful of times. Antigen specificity is unknown. The TCR sequence derives from a middle-aged man in good health, CMV-negative, and a related stem cell transplant donor. V usage is TRBV29-1 and J usage is TRBJ2-5; 12 bases are shared with TRBD1. Sequencing was done on a sample of PBMCs. The CDR3 protein is CSAARVFPLGTGGAKTQYF. The CDR3 DNA reads TGCAGCGCCGCTCGGGTGTTCCCGCTCGGGACAGGGGGCGCGAAGACCCAGTACTTC.